Shown below are 5 T cell receptor beta chains from a single sample sequenced in a study of STAT3 mutations in large granular lymphocyte leukemia (dated by TCRdb to about 2019). What the authors observed across the whole study: At least one immunodominant TCRbeta clonotype was identified in every T-LGLL patient, and multiple immunodominant subclonotypes were identified in about half of the T-LGLL patients.

The antigens for these receptors are not known. The protocol used for the library was the immunoSEQ multiplex PCR assay. The table was pulled from immuneACCESS by TCRdb, which kept in-frame rearrangements only. Such tables lose some clones; where checked, under half of the loss comes from unresolved V genes, and the rest has no known cause. This sample is represented by several thousand clones; about 73% of them were singletons. The top ten constitute under 35% of the sample. Input material: peripheral blood mononuclear cells. The source of these receptors is a man aged 55-75 years with T-cell large granular lymphocyte leukemia. Some clones in this sample may be carry-over from other donors' samples. The age is the age at diagnosis.

The CDR3 DNA is TGTGCCAGCAGCTTGGAGGGTTACGGAGAGACCCAGTACTTC. Translation: CASSLEGYGETQYF. The chain links TRBV5-4 to TRBJ2-5; D is unclear. The CDR3 loop spans 14 amino acids. Per the germline V gene, CDR1 is SGHNT and CDR2 is YYREEE (reference sequence). The V and J ends lost 0 bases and 4 bases respectively, with 10 bases between them.

The chain couples TRBV7-2 to TRBJ2-7; 7 positions agree with TRBD2. This CDR3 is built from 14 residues. Trimming took 7 bases from V and 2 from J; bases not matched to a gene: 8. The V gene's germline CDR1 is SGHTA and CDR2 FQGNSA. In DNA form, the CDR3 reads TGTGCCAGCATCCGTGCTAGCGGTCCCTACGAGCAGTACTTC. Its protein is CASIRASGPYEQYF.

This rearrangement joins TRBV9 to TRBJ2-7; maybe TRBD1 (7 bases). With 0 bases removed from V and 5 bases from J, the gap between germline ends came to 15 bases. This CDR3 is 15 amino acids long. Germline V gene lookup returns CDR1 SGDLS and CDR2 YYNGEE. The CDR3 region has the DNA TGTGCCAGCAGCGTAGGGAGGGGGCTTATCGACGAGCAGTACTTC. Its protein is CASSVGRGLIDEQYF.

This chain links TRBV18 with TRBJ1-1; TRBD1 matches at 8 bases. CDR3 size: 14 residues. CDR1 is KGHSH, CDR2 LQKENI, per germline. V was pared by 3 bases and J by 3 bases, with 3 bases of the junction left unmatched. The CDR3 loop reads CASSPRGLDTEAFF. In DNA form, the CDR3 reads TGTGCCAGCTCACCCAGGGGGCTGGACACTGAAGCTTTCTTT. The full variable domain, in which reference TRBV18 and TRBJ1-1 provide the parts outside the CDR3, is NAGVMQNPRHLVRRRGQEARLRCSPMKGHSHVYWYRQLPEEGLKFMVYLQKENIIDESGMPKERFSAEFPKEGPSILRIQQVVRGDSAAYFCASSPRGLDTEAFFGQGTRLTVV.

This clone was found a few times. The chain is built from TRBV7-3 and TRBJ2-7; D is uncertain. V dropped 0 bases and J dropped 1 base, with 4 bases sitting between them. The length of the CDR3 is 13 residues. Per germline, CDR1 SGHTA and CDR2 FQGTGA. The CDR3 sequence is CASSLTESYEQYF. CDR3 coding DNA: TGTGCCAGCAGCTTAACGGAGTCCTACGAGCAGTACTTC.